What follows describes a single TCR beta chain. Excluded were patients having autoimmune disease history or systemic immunosuppression. Only in-frame clones appear in the TCRdb table, and some are missing; sequencing was by immunoSEQ multiplex PCR. The sample consists of tens of thousands of clones, 70% to 90% of them appearing once. This entry comes from a study of OX40 agonist ivuxolimab in advanced cancers. Study background: Patients with hepatocellular carcinoma, melanoma, renal cell or head and neck cancer made up the dose-escalation patients. Two patients with cutaneous melanoma and one with hepatocellular carcinoma, three in total, showed partial responses.

Germline V gene data show CDR1 as SGDLS and CDR2 as YYNGEE. Losses at the gene ends were 4 bases for V and 5 bases for J; bases not matched to a gene: 13. The CDR3 runs 18 residues. The chain uses TRBV9 and TRBJ2-5; TRBD2 matches 14 bases. The sequencing used CD4+ or CD8+ T cells sorted from blood, collected in a trial of the OX40 agonist ivuxolimab. The receptor comes from an adult with an advanced solid tumor such as melanoma, head and neck, liver or kidney cancer. CDR3 residues: CASSRGLAGEWGGETQYF. CDR3 in DNA: TGTGCCAGCAGCCGGGGACTAGCGGGAGAATGGGGCGGGGAGACCCAGTACTTC.